This section outlines one T cell receptor beta chain sequence together with its context. The data were obtained in a study of blood T cell repertoires in COVID-19. After removal of 7 bases from V and 7 bases from J, the junction contained 9 bases not matched to a gene. This CDR3 is 14 amino acids long. Germline V gives CDR1 MDHEN, CDR2 SYDVKM. Sequenced by immunoSEQ multiplex PCR; TCRdb stores in-frame clones only, minus some. The profile covers under 350,000 clones, with approximately 87% appearing a single time and around 4.5% taken by the ten largest. The J gene is TRBJ1-4, the V gene TRBV28; 7 nucleotides align to TRBD1. This TCR derives from a man between 60 and 75 years old who had recovered from COVID-19. The sequenced sample consisted of peripheral blood. This CDR3 reads CASTVTGRGEKLFF. The CDR3 DNA sequence: TGTGCCAGCACCGTGACAGGGAGAGGTGAAAAACTGTTTTTT.